The following is a T cell receptor (beta chain) sequence with its context. The DNA is left out, because the CDR3 cannot be placed on it with certainty; the CDR3 is given as TCRdb lists it. The data were obtained in a study of tumor-infiltrating lymphocytes in oesophageal squamous cell carcinoma. TCRdb re-called the PCR reads through MiXCR, storing one row per CDR3 protein. The top ten hold 12% of the sample, which has about 22,000 distinct CDR3 sequences, more than 30% seen once. This TCR derives from a male donor with esophageal squamous cell carcinoma. The material sequenced was esophageal tumor tissue.

Here the CDR3 reads CASSLACRTALLRAVLRF. V gene TRBV7-6 combines with J gene TRBJ2-6; the table's D call TRBD1 went unverified against the DNA. Germline V gene lookup returns CDR1 SGHVS and CDR2 FNYEAQ. The CDR3 comprises 18 residues, both ends counted.